The source of this T cell receptor beta chain is a study of cytomegalovirus exposure and HLA in healthy donors. This clone was found once. With 3 bases clipped from V and 2 bases from J, the junction kept 13 bases outside the gene matches. The CDR3 is 16 amino acids. CDR1 is SQVTM, CDR2 ANQGSEA, per germline. Vbeta (60) and Jbeta (13) primers were used in the PCR. Original processing notes: Later, 80 million or so unique TCR beta chains were counted in an analysis, and around 11 million of them were shared. Profiled with immunoSEQ multiplex PCR; TCRdb holds only in-frame clones, not every one. That table supplies the V and J calls and clone size; D and trimming were determined from the DNA. The sample holds about 93,000 clones; 65% to 85% are singletons and the top ten take roughly 3.8%.

Sequencing was carried out using PBMCs. The chain uses TRBV29-1 and TRBJ2-7; TRBD1 matches 7 bases. This receptor was identified in a man aged 45-65 years in good health and CMV-seronegative. The CDR3 bases are TGCAGCGTTGAGGGGGTACTTGGGGACAGCACCTACGAGCAGTACTTC. It specifies CSVEGVLGDSTYEQYF.